This T cell receptor (beta chain) stems from a study of blood T cell repertoires in COVID-19. Overall study: COVID-19 samples, acute and convalescent, were from the United States, Italy and Spain.

Original data processing: Amplification with reference gene primers provided the estimates of nucleated cell counts. Here immunoSEQ multiplex PCR was the method, and the copy in TCRdb shows in-frame clones only, minus some. V, J and clone size are taken as reported in that table, and D and trimming were inferred from the DNA itself. The repertoire holds tens of thousands of clones, about nine tenths seen once, with about 5% in the top ten. Trimming cost V 5 bases and J 0 bases, with 11 bases left between them. Germline V lookup: CDR1 MNHEY, CDR2 SVGAGI. This CDR3 has 15 amino acids. The material sequenced was peripheral blood. The J gene is TRBJ1-5, the V gene TRBV6-5; D is undetermined. This clonotype originated in a man aged 60 to 69 with COVID-19, enrolled during active disease. CDR3 region: CASSPNTYSNQPQHF. The CDR3 DNA sequence: TGTGCCAGCAGTCCAAATACATATAGCAATCAGCCCCAGCATTTT.